This T cell receptor beta chain is from a study of T cells in pancreatic ductal adenocarcinoma. Study-wide results and caveats: Blood had more productive templates and around 8.6-fold more unique clonotypes than tumor. Enrichment of CD45RO+ effector over naive T cells in tumors may bias clonality. Mean clonality was roughly 0.11 in tumors and approximately 0.072 in blood, not significantly different.

With respect to this clone: Its antigen is unknown.

Profiling relied on immunoSEQ multiplex PCR, and the TCRdb table lists in-frame clones only, not all of them. This table holds over 10,000 clones, approximately 90% found once. This CDR3 has 15 residues. The germline V and J ends were trimmed by 4 bases and 2 bases, with 12 bases remaining between them. CDR1 and CDR2 (germline): SGDLS, YYNGEE. No neoadjuvant therapy was given to the selected pancreatic ductal adenocarcinoma patients before their surgery. The sequenced sample was PBMCs. The chain carries TRBV9 and TRBJ2-2; tentative D call: TRBD2 (6 bases). This TCR derives from a human donor with pancreatic ductal adenocarcinoma. The CDR3 protein is CASSNVAVNTGELFF. CDR3 bases: TGTGCCAGCAGCAATGTAGCGGTAAACACCGGGGAGCTGTTTTTT.